Sequencing of this T cell receptor (beta chain) was carried out in a study of blood T cell repertoires in COVID-19. Across the study: The study drew acute and convalescent COVID-19 samples from the United States, Italy and Spain. Nucleic acid was either cDNA or gDNA, and it came from T cells, B-cell-depleted T cells, or PBMCs.

Original analysis: Amplifying reference gene primers gave estimates of nucleated cell counts. TCRdb keeps only in-frame clones here, not all; method: immunoSEQ multiplex PCR. The V and J calls and clone size were taken over from that table, and D and trimming were inferred from the DNA. The sample consists of some 190,000 clones, over 75% of them appearing once. Germline V gene lookup returns CDR1 SGHVS and CDR2 FQNEAQ. The CDR3 runs to 14 residues. V lost 2 bases and J lost 2, with 7 bases in between. Sequenced sample: peripheral blood. The receptor comes from a woman aged 45-59 years with acute or convalescent COVID-19. The V gene is TRBV7-8, the J gene TRBJ1-3; D is unclear. CDR3 protein: CASSLREAGNTIYF. The CDR3 DNA sequence: TGTGCCAGCAGCTTAAGAGAAGCTGGAAACACCATATATTTT.